This note documents a single T cell receptor (beta chain) sequence. The antigen remains unidentified. The CDR3 is made up of 13 amino acids. Trimming took 5 bases from V and 4 from J; bases not matched to a gene: 4. The germline V gene encodes CDR1 KGHSH and CDR2 LQKENI. The entry originates in a study of T cell responses to AZD1222 COVID-19 vaccine. Study-wide results and limits: Spike-specific TCR breadth and depth both grew after two AZD1222 doses.

Clones were sequenced by immunoSEQ multiplex PCR, and TCRdb holds only the in-frame ones, with some missing. The top ten clones hold under 10% of a sample with roughly 110,000 clones, roughly 90% of them seen once. The chain is built from TRBV18 and TRBJ2-5; 7 bases line up with TRBD1. The sequence was obtained from an adult who received the AZD1222 COVID-19 vaccine. The source material was peripheral blood, sampled 28 days after the second AZD1222 dose. The CDR3 protein is CASSYRGGETQYF. Here the CDR3 DNA reads TGTGCCAGCTCATACAGGGGCGGAGAGACCCAGTACTTC.